A single T cell receptor (beta chain) is shown here with its context. Original methodology: Estimates of nucleated cell counts were drawn from the amplification of reference gene primers. Using immunoSEQ multiplex PCR, the repertoire was profiled, and TCRdb retains in-frame clones only, with some absent. The V and J calls and clone size are taken from that table; D and trimming were inferred from the DNA. This table has about 77,000 clones, roughly 88% appearing once. This CDR3 has 16 residues. Germline CDR1 reads SGHTA; CDR2 reads FQGTGA. The V and J ends lost 5 bases and 0 bases, in that order; junction bases with no gene match: 4. This sample was taken from a study of blood T cell repertoires in COVID-19. Whole-study context: Sites across the United States, Italy and Spain contributed samples from acute and convalescent COVID-19. The cDNA or gDNA used as material had been derived from T cells, B-cell-depleted T cells, or PBMCs.

The clonotype comes from a woman over 75 with acute or convalescent COVID-19. Sample: peripheral blood. The rearrangement uses TRBV7-3 and TRBJ2-3; 11 bases line up with TRBD2. CDR3 residues: CASSPGTSGSTDTQYF. Here the CDR3 DNA reads TGTGCCAGCAGCCCCGGGACTAGCGGAAGCACAGATACGCAGTATTTT.